One sample yielded the 18 T cell receptor beta chains listed below, sequenced in a study of neurological immune-mediated disorders. As to time point: longitudinal time-point 3. TCRdb called the 5' RACE reads again in MiXCR, with one record for every CDR3 protein. Of roughly 53,000 distinct CDR3 sequences in the sample, roughly 8% were seen once. Sequenced sample: PBMCs. The source of these receptors is a woman aged 35 to 49 in good health.

There are many counts of this clonotype. The gene calls are TRBV4-1 and TRBJ2-6, with D perhaps TRBD1 (6 bases). The CDR3 spans 19 residues. Trimming pared 1 base from V and 0 bases from J, leaving 16 bases between. Germline values: CDR1 MGHRA, CDR2 YSYEKL. CDR3 in DNA: TGCGCCAGCAGCCAAGCTCGGGCCAGGGGTAGCTCTGGGGCCAACGTCCTGACTTTC. Protein product: CASSQARARGSSGANVLTF.

This clonotype appeared many times. The chain links TRBV4-2 to TRBJ1-6, with no clear D. V dropped 0 bases and J dropped 4 bases, with 7 bases sitting between them. CDR1 is LGHNA and CDR2 is YNFKEQ in the germline V gene. This CDR3 has 15 residues. CDR3: CASSQDPGYNSPLHF. CDR3 bases: TGTGCCAGCAGCCAAGATCCCGGATATAATTCACCCCTCCACTTT.

This clonotype was found a few times. This chain joins TRBV3-2 and TRBJ2-1; TRBD2 is the table's D call and was not checked against the DNA. TRBV3-2 has pseudogene status. This CDR3 has 17 amino acids. The CDR3 loop reads CASSQGRVRPYYNEQFF. The DNA of the CDR3 is TGTGCCAGCAGCCAAGGGAGGGTTCGACCCTACTACAATGAGCAGTTCTTC.

This clonotype was picked up many times. This chain uses TRBV3-2 with TRBJ1-2; the table's D call, TRBD1, was not checked against the DNA. TRBV3-2 is annotated as a pseudogene. CDR3 length equals 16 residues. The CDR3 DNA reads as TGTGCCAGCAGCCTCCTTGGACAGTCAGAGTCGGATGGCTACACCTTC. Translated: CASSLLGQSESDGYTF.

This clonotype was counted ten times or more. The chain combines TRBV12-3 or TRBV12-4 with TRBJ1-1; 7 bases agree with TRBD1. The CDR3 spans 13 residues. Trimming removed 3 bases from V and 3 bases from J; junction bases left unmatched: 1. As DNA, the CDR3 is TGTGCCAGCAGTTTCCAGGGGGACACTGAAGCTTTCTTT. This codes for CASSFQGDTEAFF.

This clonotype was observed at least ten times. The chain employs TRBV20-1 and TRBJ2-2; 10 bases are shared with TRBD2. The ends lost 0 bases at V and 6 bases at J; junction bases unmatched: 10. This CDR3 contains 17 residues. Germline V gene data show CDR1 as DFQATT and CDR2 as SNEGSKA (reference sequence). The CDR3 DNA reads TGCAGTGCTAGAGAGTCTCTAGCGGGAGATGGATCCGGGGAGCTGTTTTTT. Protein: CSARESLAGDGSGELFF.

This clonotype was observed many times. The chain carries TRBV2 and TRBJ2-5; D is possibly TRBD1 (5 bases). This CDR3 is 12 amino acids long. Trimming removed 6 bases at V and 5 bases at J, with 10 bases between. Looked up from germline, CDR1 is SNHLY and CDR2 is FYNNEI. As DNA, the CDR3 is TGTGCCAGCAGCCAAGGGGCCGAGACCCAGTACTTC. It specifies CASSQGAETQYF.

This clonotype was detected many times. The chain recombines TRBV5-1 with TRBJ2-1; 12 bases map to TRBD2. V gave up 4 bases and J gave up 4 bases; unmatched junction bases: 3. CDR1 is SGHRS and CDR2 is YFSETQ in the germline V gene. The CDR3 runs 15 residues. The CDR3 bases are TGCGCCAGCAGCCGGGGGACTAGCGGGTACAATGAGCAGTTCTTC. The encoded protein is CASSRGTSGYNEQFF.

This clonotype was seen at least ten times. The V call is TRBV6-2 or TRBV6-3, the J call TRBJ1-1; D gene ambiguous. From germline, CDR1 is MNHEY and CDR2 SVGEGT. The CDR3 length is 12 residues. The V and J ends lost 3 bases and 3 bases respectively, with 5 bases between them. DNA for the CDR3: TGTGCCAGCAGTTATGGGGACACTGAAGCTTTCTTT. Its translation is CASSYGDTEAFF.

This clonotype was seen at least ten times. DNA for the CDR3: TGCAGTGCTTCAGATCTTTCTAGCACAGATACGCAGTATTTT. It yields the protein CSASDLSSTDTQYF. The J gene is TRBJ2-3, the V gene TRBV20-1, with D hard to call. The CDR3 covers 14 residues. The germline V and J ends were trimmed by 5 bases and 0 bases, with 12 bases remaining between them. Germline loops: CDR1 DFQATT, CDR2 SNEGSKA (reference sequence).

This clonotype was detected ten times or more. The rearrangement uses TRBV5-1 and TRBJ2-5; maybe TRBD2 (6 bases). Germline-derived CDR1 and CDR2 are SGHRS and YFSETQ. The CDR3 contains 15 residues. The ends were cut back, 0 bases at V and 5 bases at J, with 14 bases in the middle. CDR3 in amino acids: CASSLGAGGGETQYF. The CDR3 DNA sequence: TGCGCCAGCAGCTTGGGGGCCGGGGGAGGTGAGACCCAGTACTTC.

In this sample, this clonotype turned up many times. V gene TRBV5-1 combines with J gene TRBJ2-7; maybe TRBD2 (5 bases). The CDR3 has 13 residues. Trimming left V 2 bases short and J 3 bases short, with 9 bases between. Germline V CDR1 and CDR2: SGHRS, YFSETQ. CDR3 sequence: CASSFGRGYEQYF. As DNA, the CDR3 is TGCGCCAGCAGCTTCGGACGGGGCTACGAGCAGTACTTC.

This clonotype was counted many times. The chain recombines TRBV7-8 with TRBJ2-3; TRBD1 matches 7 bases. CDR1 SGHVS and CDR2 FQNEAQ come from the germline V gene. V trimming: 4 bases; J trimming: 0 bases; junction bases outside the gene matches: 10. The length of the CDR3 is 17 residues. CDR3 nucleotides: TGTGCCAGCAGCTCTGGGGACAGATTAACTAGCACAGATACGCAGTATTTT. Protein product: CASSSGDRLTSTDTQYF.

At least ten counts were recorded for this clonotype. V is TRBV7-3 and J is TRBJ2-3; D is unclear. The CDR3 totals 15 residues. The V and J ends lost 2 bases and 0 bases respectively, with 9 bases between them. CDR1 is SGHTA, CDR2 FQGTGA, per germline. The CDR3 here is CASSLLAVSTDTQYF. CDR3 DNA sequence: TGTGCCAGCAGCTTACTGGCGGTGAGCACAGATACGCAGTATTTT.

This clonotype appeared many times. The chain couples TRBV5-1 to TRBJ2-6; 7 bases are a match to TRBD1. CDR1 is SGHRS and CDR2 is YFSETQ in the germline V gene. The CDR3 runs to 14 residues. V was pared by 7 bases and J by 4 bases, with 5 bases of the junction left unmatched. Here the CDR3 DNA reads TGCGCCAGCGGTACAGGGGCCGGGGCCAACGTCCTGACTTTC. Translating it yields CASGTGAGANVLTF. Using reference TRBV5-1 and TRBJ2-6 for the parts outside the CDR3, the full variable domain is KAGVTQTPRYLIKTRGQQVTLSCSPISGHRSVSWYQQTPGQGLQFLFEYFSETQRNKGNFPGRFSGRQFSNSRSEMNVSTLELGDSALYLCASGTGAGANVLTFGAGSRLTVL.

This clonotype was recorded at least ten times. The gene calls are TRBV12-3 or TRBV12-4 and TRBJ1-1; 9 positions agree with TRBD1. This CDR3 is built from 15 residues. The V segment lost 4 bases and the J segment 1 base; nucleotides outside the gene matches: 4. Here the CDR3 reads CASSSPGQGNTEAFF. DNA for the CDR3: TGTGCCAGCAGTTCCCCGGGACAGGGGAACACTGAAGCTTTCTTT.

This chain connects TRBV29-1 to TRBJ2-7, with unresolved D. This CDR3 comprises 12 residues. Germline V lookup: CDR1 SQVTM, CDR2 ANQGSEA. V gave up 4 bases and J gave up 1 base, with 8 bases separating them. CDR3 residues: CSVGQASYEQYF. CDR3 nucleotides: TGCAGCGTTGGGCAGGCTTCCTACGAGCAGTACTTC.

This clonotype was counted at least ten times. The chain uses TRBV20-1 and TRBJ1-2, with D possibly being TRBD1 (6 bases). Trimming took off 6 bases at V and 7 bases at J, with 15 bases between the two ends. Per the germline V gene, CDR1 is DFQATT and CDR2 is SNEGSKA (reference sequence). The CDR3 length is 12 residues. The CDR3 DNA sequence: TGCAGTGCCCCGGACAGTAGAGCTGGCTACACCTTC. Protein: CSAPDSRAGYTF.